This entry is about one T cell receptor beta chain. The sample belongs to a study of shared clonotypes between healthy human individuals. Trimming stripped 5 bases from V and 5 bases from J, with 13 bases between. The CDR3 is 14 residues long. Germline V lookup: CDR1 SEHNR, CDR2 FQNEAQ (reference sequence). The method was immunoSEQ multiplex PCR; TCRdb's version includes in-frame clones alone and lacks a portion of them. The profile covers 2 million to 3 million clones, with approximately 94% appearing a single time and about 0.38% taken by the ten largest. The sequenced material came from naive CD4+ T cells from PBMCs. Sample subset: CD45RA+ positively selected. This clonotype was sampled from a man aged 18 to 35 in good health. Some clones in this sample may be carry-over from other donors' samples. V gene TRBV7-9 combines with J gene TRBJ1-5; a weak D match, TRBD1 (6 bases). The chain's CDR3 is CASSLGDTHQPQHF. For the CDR3, the DNA is TGTGCCAGCAGCCTGGGGGACACCCATCAGCCCCAGCATTTT.